Following are 27 T cell receptor beta chains from one sample sequenced in a study of memory CD4+ T cells and cytomegalovirus serostatus. TCRdb's table, derived via immunoSEQ multiplex PCR, lists solely in-frame clones and lacks some. The sample lists about 41,000 clones, 76% seen once, with approximately 6.5% in the top ten. The sort gate was single viable CD3+CD4+CD8-CD45RO+ cells for memory CD4+ T cells. The specimen was memory CD4+ T cells from blood. The receptors originated from an adult in good health and CMV-seronegative.

This chain joins TRBV5-1 and TRBJ2-5; D may be TRBD2 (7 bases). V was shortened by 4 bases and J by 2 bases, with 15 bases between the two germline ends. The CDR3 runs 15 residues. CDR1 and CDR2 (germline): SGHRS, YFSETQ. CDR3 residues: CASSRGASGQETQYF. The DNA for the CDR3 is TGCGCCAGCAGCAGGGGGGCTAGCGGTCAAGAGACCCAGTACTTC.

The chain carries TRBV30 and TRBJ2-5; TRBD1 matches at 8 bases. The DNA end is a closer match to TRBJ2-7, so the J assignment may be wrong. This CDR3 comprises 12 residues. In germline, CDR1 is GTSNPN, CDR2 SVGIG (reference sequence). CDR3 sequence: CAWSRTGNEQYF. CDR3 DNA sequence: TGTGCCTGGAGCCGGACAGGGAACGAGCAGTACTTC.

The chain couples TRBV4-3 to TRBJ2-3; D is possibly TRBD1 or TRBD2 (5 bases each). Per germline, CDR1 LGHNA and CDR2 YSLEER. CDR3 length equals 15 residues. V lost 2 bases, J lost 2 bases, and 11 bases lay in between. The DNA for the CDR3 is TGCGCCAGCAGCCAAATCGGGACGAACACAGATACGCAGTATTTT. Translated: CASSQIGTNTDTQYF.

This chain joins TRBV20-1 and TRBJ2-3, with unresolved D. The germline CDR1 and CDR2 sequences are DFQATT and SNEGSKA (reference sequence). The CDR3 loop spans 11 amino acids. V was cut by 5 bases and J by 2 bases, with 5 bases left in between. The CDR3 nucleotides read TGCAGTGCTCAAGCCACAGATACGCAGTATTTT. This encodes CSAQATDTQYF.

The chain links TRBV7-2 to TRBJ2-3; unclear D gene. V was trimmed by 9 bases and J by 1 base, leaving 11 bases between them. This CDR3 comprises 13 residues. Looked up from germline, CDR1 is SGHTA and CDR2 is FQGNSA. The DNA for the CDR3 is TGTGCCAGAAGATTCTGCTGCACAGATACGCAGTATTTT. Translated: CARRFCCTDTQYF. The complete variable domain, with remaining parts taken from reference TRBV7-2 and TRBJ2-3, reads GAGVSQSPSNKVTEKGKDVELRCDPISGHTALYWYRQSLGQGLEFLIYFQGNSAPDKSGLPSDRFSAERTGGSVSTLTIQRTQQEDSAVYLCARRFCCTDTQYFGPGTRLTVL.

In its sample, this clone was seen once. The V gene is TRBV30, the J gene TRBJ2-7; the D call may be TRBD1 or TRBD2 (6 bases each). V lost 4 bases to trimming and J lost 2 bases, with 12 bases between them. Germline V CDR1 and CDR2: GTSNPN, SVGIG (reference sequence). The CDR3 spans 13 residues. In DNA form, the CDR3 reads TGTGCCTGGACGCCCGGGGGCCCCTACGAGCAGTACTTC. It specifies CAWTPGGPYEQYF.

V usage is TRBV11-2 and J usage is TRBJ2-5; the D is unclear. V gave up 5 bases and J gave up 5 bases, with 9 bases separating them. Germline V lookup: CDR1 SGHAT, CDR2 FQNNGV. The length of the CDR3 is 12 residues. DNA of the CDR3: TGTGCCAGCAGCCCCTTTGGCGAGACCCAGTACTTC. It yields the protein CASSPFGETQYF.

This rearrangement joins TRBV2 to TRBJ2-5; the D gene is possibly TRBD1 (5 bases). In germline, CDR1 is SNHLY, CDR2 FYNNEI. CDR3 length: 12 residues. Trimming took off 8 bases at V and 4 bases at J, with 11 bases between the two ends. The DNA for the CDR3 is TGTGCCAGCGCAGGGTTCGGAGAGACCCAGTACTTC. This codes for CASAGFGETQYF.

The chain uses TRBV2 and TRBJ2-1; 7 positions match TRBD1. This CDR3 comprises 13 residues. Germline V gene data show CDR1 as SNHLY and CDR2 as FYNNEI. V lost 4 bases to trimming and J lost 4 bases; unmatched junction nucleotides: 1. The CDR3 sequence is CASSGDSYNEQFF. The CDR3 region has the DNA TGTGCCAGCAGTGGGGACAGTTACAATGAGCAGTTCTTC.

CDR3 sequence reads: CASSLGMTGPSNYGYTF. The CDR3 bases are TGCGCCAGCAGCTTGGGGATGACAGGCCCCTCTAACTATGGCTACACCTTC. J is TRBJ1-2 and V is TRBV5-1; possible D gene TRBD1, 6 bases. Trimming stripped 0 bases from V and 0 bases from J, with 15 bases between. The CDR3 covers 17 residues. Germline values: CDR1 SGHRS, CDR2 YFSETQ. The complete variable domain, with remaining parts taken from reference TRBV5-1 and TRBJ1-2, reads KAGVTQTPRYLIKTRGQQVTLSCSPISGHRSVSWYQQTPGQGLQFLFEYFSETQRNKGNFPGRFSGRQFSNSRSEMNVSTLELGDSALYLCASSLGMTGPSNYGYTFGSGTRLTVV.

J is TRBJ2-7 and V is TRBV6-6; no clear D gene. Germline CDR1 and CDR2: MNHNY and SVGAGI (reference sequence). V lost 6 bases, J lost 1 base, and 13 bases lay in between. The CDR3 runs 14 residues. The CDR3 loop reads CASSRSVGSYEQYF. As DNA, the CDR3 is TGTGCCAGCAGCCGGAGCGTGGGATCCTACGAGCAGTACTTC.

This clone was observed a handful of times. Other DNA sequences from this sample encode an identical CDR3 as well. The genes are TRBV5-4 and TRBJ2-3; no reliable D call. Germline V gives CDR1 SGHNT, CDR2 YYREEE (reference sequence). Trimming took off 1 base at V and 0 bases at J, with 3 bases between the two ends. The CDR3 sequence is 13 residues long. In DNA, the CDR3 is TGTGCCAGCAGCTTGACTAGCACAGATACGCAGTATTTT. Its translation is CASSLTSTDTQYF.

This clone occurred a few times. CDR3 sequence: CASSLTGVTFF. DNA of the CDR3: TGTGCCAGCAGCTTAACGGGTGTTACTTTCTTT. The chain carries TRBV7-9 and TRBJ1-1; no clear D. There are 11 residues in the CDR3. Per germline, CDR1 SEHNR and CDR2 FQNEAQ (reference sequence). Trimming took 2 bases from V and 12 from J, leaving 10 bases between them.

V is TRBV7-2 and J is TRBJ2-7, with 8 bases identical to TRBD2. CDR3 size: 13 residues. With 4 bases clipped from V and 12 bases from J, the junction kept 11 bases outside the gene matches. Germline lookup yields CDR1 SGHTA and CDR2 FQGNSA. The DNA for the CDR3 is TGTGCCAGCAGCTACACCACTAGCGGCATAGGGTACTTC. Protein sequence: CASSYTTSGIGYF.

This chain links TRBV6-1 with TRBJ2-7; no firm D call. This CDR3 region has 13 residues. Looked up from germline, CDR1 is MNHNS and CDR2 is SASEGT. The germline V and J ends were trimmed by 5 bases and 6 bases, with 14 bases remaining between them. The CDR3 region is CASSTTGWLEQYF. CDR3 DNA sequence: TGTGCCAGCAGTACAACCGGATGGCTCGAGCAGTACTTC.

The rearrangement uses TRBV9 and TRBJ2-7; D gene uncertain. V was clipped by 4 bases and J by 3 bases, with 11 bases between them. CDR1 is SGDLS and CDR2 is YYNGEE in the germline V gene. The CDR3 runs 13 residues. CDR3 in DNA: TGTGCCAGCAGCCCCAGGCCCCGCTACGAGCAGTACTTC. Translating it yields CASSPRPRYEQYF.

The chain carries TRBV5-1 and TRBJ2-7, with D unresolved. The germline V gene encodes CDR1 SGHRS and CDR2 YFSETQ. The CDR3 length is 14 residues. V gave up 3 bases and J gave up 0 bases, with 10 bases separating them. CDR3 nucleotide sequence: TGCGCCAGCAGCTCCAGCGTCAGCTCCTACGAGCAGTACTTC. Residues: CASSSSVSSYEQYF.

The rearrangement uses TRBV29-1 and TRBJ2-3; D gene uncertain. Trimming removed 3 bases from V and 2 bases from J, with 6 bases in between. In germline, CDR1 is SQVTM, CDR2 ANQGSEA. This CDR3 contains 12 residues. Here the CDR3 DNA reads TGCAGCGTTGAGGTCGCCACAGATACGCAGTATTTT. It codes for CSVEVATDTQYF.

This chain joins TRBV28 and TRBJ2-1; 13 bases align to TRBD2. In germline, CDR1 is MDHEN, CDR2 SYDVKM. J was trimmed by 1 base and V by 5 bases; bases with no gene match: 2. The CDR3 has 16 amino acids. The CDR3 region is CASSPGLAGSYNEQFF. The CDR3 DNA sequence: TGTGCCAGCAGTCCGGGACTAGCGGGATCCTACAATGAGCAGTTCTTC.

This clone was seen only a few times. The rearrangement links TRBV7-2 to TRBJ2-1, with 14 nucleotides matching TRBD2. This CDR3 is 16 amino acids long. V was pared by 1 base and J by 12 bases, with 8 bases of the junction left unmatched. CDR1 is SGHTA and CDR2 is FQGNSA in the germline V gene. CDR3 coding DNA: TGTGCCAGCAGCTTAGGCGGGACTAGCGGGAGTGTTGCGCAGTTCTTC. Protein: CASSLGGTSGSVAQFF.

A few counts support this clone. The chain uses TRBV14 and TRBJ2-7; perhaps TRBD1 as D (6 bases). V lost 1 base to trimming and J lost 2 bases, with 12 bases between them. Germline V gene data show CDR1 as SGHDN and CDR2 as FVKESK. CDR3 length equals 15 residues. This chain's CDR3 is CASSQVGHSTYEQYF. The DNA of the CDR3 is TGTGCCAGCAGCCAAGTGGGACATAGTACCTACGAGCAGTACTTC.

This clone was found a few times. The rearrangement joins TRBV2 to TRBJ1-1, with D possibly matching TRBD1 (5 bases). Deletions cut 5 bases from V and 1 base from J, with 8 bases between. CDR1 is SNHLY, CDR2 FYNNEI, per germline. The CDR3 covers 13 residues. The CDR3 DNA reads as TGTGCCAGCAGTTGGGGGGGGAACACTGAAGCTTTCTTT. Translation gives CASSWGGNTEAFF.

The chain is built from TRBV11-2 and TRBJ1-1; no firm D call. The length of the CDR3 is 13 residues. Germline V gene sequence: CDR1 SGHAT, CDR2 FQNNGV. Between the trimmed V and J ends, which lost 4 bases and 1 base, there was a span of 7 bases. The CDR3 sequence: CASSSAGNTEAFF. CDR3 DNA sequence: TGTGCCAGCAGCTCTGCAGGGAACACTGAAGCTTTCTTT.

This clone has more than one count but fewer than ten. The chain recombines TRBV9 with TRBJ2-7; 8 positions agree with TRBD2. The germline V gene has CDR1 SGDLS and CDR2 YYNGEE. The V segment lost 0 bases and the J segment 3 bases; nucleotides outside the gene matches: 5. There are 15 residues in the CDR3. The CDR3 spells CASSVDPRGGYEQYF. The CDR3 DNA reads TGTGCCAGCAGCGTAGACCCCCGGGGGGGCTACGAGCAGTACTTC.

V usage is TRBV5-1 and J usage is TRBJ2-5; D perhaps matches TRBD1 (6 bases). The CDR3 is 15 residues long. In germline, CDR1 is SGHRS, CDR2 YFSETQ. With 2 bases removed from V and 1 base from J, the gap between germline ends came to 12 bases. The CDR3 region is CASSLSSGAQETQYF. DNA of the CDR3: TGCGCCAGCAGCTTATCCTCAGGGGCCCAAGAGACCCAGTACTTC.

This clone was counted a few times. The chain has TRBV4-1 and TRBJ2-1; tentatively, D is TRBD2 (5 bases). The CDR3 totals 19 residues. Germline-derived CDR1 and CDR2 are MGHRA and YSYEKL. V lost 0 bases, J lost 1 base, and 19 bases lay in between. The CDR3 protein is CASSQDATAGPGSYNEQFF. The CDR3 DNA reads TGCGCCAGCAGCCAAGACGCGACTGCCGGTCCGGGATCCTACAATGAGCAGTTCTTC.

The chain recombines TRBV29-1 with TRBJ2-5, with 9 bases matching TRBD2. The CDR3 length is 18 residues. Germline-derived CDR1 and CDR2 are SQVTM and ANQGSEA. V shed 4 bases, J shed 4 bases, and the junction held 19 bases outside the gene matches. CDR3 coding DNA: TGCAGCGTTGCCCGTTTTGCGGTAGCGGGAGTAGGTGGAGAGACCCAGTACTTC. Translating gives CSVARFAVAGVGGETQYF.